A single sample gave rise to the 9 T cell receptor beta chains below, sequenced in a study of CD4+ T cells in melanoma. The table came from immunoSEQ multiplex PCR; TCRdb's copy has only in-frame clones and leaves some out. The table lists about 120,000 clones, over 80% of them singletons. Sequenced input: peripheral blood. The receptors come from a human donor with melanoma.

In DNA, the CDR3 is TGTGCCAGCAGCGGACTAGCGGGAGGGACAGATACGCAGTATTTT. This codes for CASSGLAGGTDTQYF. J is TRBJ2-3 and V is TRBV2; 15 bases agree with TRBD2. CDR1 is SNHLY, CDR2 FYNNEI, per germline. CDR3 length: 15 residues. Trimming removed 6 bases from V and 3 bases from J; junction bases left unmatched: 1.

V is TRBV7-6 and J is TRBJ2-5; the match to TRBD2 covers 8 bases. V shed 4 bases and J 5 bases; nucleotides not matched to a gene: 9. The CDR3 spans 15 residues. Germline loops: CDR1 SGHVS, CDR2 FNYEAQ. Here the CDR3 DNA reads TGTGCCAGCAGCTCGGGACTAGTAGGTTTCGAGACCCAGTACTTC. Its translation is CASSSGLVGFETQYF.

A word on this clone: The identical CDR3 is also encoded by other nucleotide sequences in the sample. The V and J genes are TRBV7-6 and TRBJ2-7, with TRBD2 matching 9 bases. Looked up from germline, CDR1 is SGHVS and CDR2 is FNYEAQ. CDR3 length: 13 amino acids. V lost 3 bases, J lost 6 bases, and 3 bases stayed unmatched. Written as DNA, the CDR3 is TGTGCCAGCAGCTTTGGCGGGGGGGGCGAGCAGTACTTC. Amino acids: CASSFGGGGEQYF.

The genes are TRBV4-2 and TRBJ2-7, with 9 positions matching TRBD2. The junction had 5 bases not matched to a gene; V was cut back by 3 bases and J by 2 bases. Germline CDR1 and CDR2: LGHNA and YNFKEQ. CDR3 size: 15 residues. Here the CDR3 DNA reads TGTGCCAGCAGCCACATAGCGGGAGAGACCTACGAGCAGTACTTC. Amino acids: CASSHIAGETYEQYF.

Written as DNA, the CDR3 is TGTGCCAGCAGTTCCCGGGACCCCCGGGGCTACACCTTC. It translates to CASSSRDPRGYTF. The genes are TRBV28 and TRBJ1-2; D perhaps matches TRBD1 (5 bases). CDR3 length: 13 residues. Germline lookup yields CDR1 MDHEN and CDR2 SYDVKM. V dropped 4 bases and J dropped 8 bases, with 14 bases sitting between them.

The chain is built from TRBV9 and TRBJ1-3; tentatively, D is TRBD1 (5 bases). Germline CDR1 SGDLS, CDR2 YYNGEE. The CDR3 is 17 amino acids. Between the trimmed V and J ends, which lost 2 bases and 2 bases, there was a span of 17 bases. The CDR3 region has the DNA TGTGCCAGCAGCGTGGCAGGGTCGGGTATTGCTGGAAACACCATATATTTT. As protein: CASSVAGSGIAGNTIYF.

The chain carries TRBV5-1 and TRBJ1-2, with 7 bases identical to TRBD1. J gave up 6 bases and V 1 base, and 9 bases lay outside the gene matches. This CDR3 is built from 15 residues. Germline V gene sequence: CDR1 SGHRS, CDR2 YFSETQ. CDR3 DNA sequence: TGCGCCAGCAGCTTGTCCGGGACAGACCCTAATGGCTACACCTTC. Its translation: CASSLSGTDPNGYTF.

The V gene is TRBV5-1, the J gene TRBJ2-1, with unresolved D. The CDR3 sequence is 15 residues long. CDR1 is SGHRS and CDR2 is YFSETQ in the germline V gene. V was trimmed by 1 base and J by 0 bases, leaving 8 bases between them. CDR3 coding DNA: TGCGCCAGCAGCTTGAGCAGCCGCTCCTACAATGAGCAGTTCTTC. It is translated as CASSLSSRSYNEQFF.

This rearrangement joins TRBV7-9 to TRBJ2-7, with 7 positions matching TRBD1. Germline CDR1 and CDR2: SEHNR and FQNEAQ (reference sequence). J gave up 7 bases and V 3 bases, and 6 bases lay outside the gene matches. The length of the CDR3 is 13 residues. The CDR3, as DNA: TGTGCCAGCAGCTTTACAGGGGTGGGGGAGCAGTACTTC. Encoded protein: CASSFTGVGEQYF.